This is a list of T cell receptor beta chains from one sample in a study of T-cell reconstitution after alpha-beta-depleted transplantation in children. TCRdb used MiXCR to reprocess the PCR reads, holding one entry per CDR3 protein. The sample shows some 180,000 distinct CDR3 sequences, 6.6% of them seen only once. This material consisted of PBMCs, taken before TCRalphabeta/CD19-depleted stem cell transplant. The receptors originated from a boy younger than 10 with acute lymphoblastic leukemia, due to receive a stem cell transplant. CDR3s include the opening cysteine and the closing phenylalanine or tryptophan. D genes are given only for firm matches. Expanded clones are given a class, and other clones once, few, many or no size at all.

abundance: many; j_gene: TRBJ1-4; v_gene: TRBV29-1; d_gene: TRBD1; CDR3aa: CSVEGKQGDNEKLFF; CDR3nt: TGCAGCGTTGAGGGTAAACAGGGGGATAATGAAAAACTGTTTTTT
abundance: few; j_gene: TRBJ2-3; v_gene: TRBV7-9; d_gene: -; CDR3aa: CASTFQGGVVADTQYF; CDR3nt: TGTGCCAGCACATTCCAGGGGGGGGTTGTTGCAGATACGCAGTATTTT
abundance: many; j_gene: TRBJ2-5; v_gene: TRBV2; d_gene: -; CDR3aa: CASLEGEKTQYF; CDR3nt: TGTGCCAGCCTAGAAGGTGAAAAGACCCAGTACTTC
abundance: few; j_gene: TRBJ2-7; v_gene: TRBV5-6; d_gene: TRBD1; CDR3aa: CASSQRQGAYEQYF; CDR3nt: TGTGCCAGCAGCCAAAGACAGGGGGCCTACGAGCAGTACTTC
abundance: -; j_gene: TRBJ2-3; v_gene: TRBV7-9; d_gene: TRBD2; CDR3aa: CASSFRGGEADTQYF; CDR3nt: TGTGCCAGCAGCTTTCGGGGGGGAGAAGCAGATACGCAGTATTTT
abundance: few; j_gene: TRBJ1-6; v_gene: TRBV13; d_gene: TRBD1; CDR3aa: CASSLRDRDSPLHF; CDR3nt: TGTGCCAGCAGCTTACGGGACAGGGATTCACCCCTCCACTTT
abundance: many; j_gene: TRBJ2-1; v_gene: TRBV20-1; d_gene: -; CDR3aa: CSARPRFNEQFF; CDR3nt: TGCAGTGCTAGGCCGAGGTTCAATGAGCAGTTCTTC
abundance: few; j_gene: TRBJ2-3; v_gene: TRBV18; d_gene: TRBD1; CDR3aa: CASSSGHRGYSTDTQYF; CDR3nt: TGTGCCAGCTCATCGGGTCACAGGGGATATAGCACAGATACGCAGTATTTT
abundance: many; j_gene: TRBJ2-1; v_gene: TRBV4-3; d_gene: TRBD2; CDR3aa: CASSQGLAGYNEQFF; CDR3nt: TGCGCCAGCAGCCAGGGACTAGCGGGATACAATGAGCAGTTCTTC
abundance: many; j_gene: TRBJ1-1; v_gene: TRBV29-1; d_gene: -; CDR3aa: CSAGGAVAAFF; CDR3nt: TGCAGCGCTGGGGGCGCAGTGGCAGCTTTCTTT
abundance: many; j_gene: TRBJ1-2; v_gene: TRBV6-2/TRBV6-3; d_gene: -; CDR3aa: CASGSKGVYGYTF; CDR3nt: TGTGCCAGCGGTTCAAAGGGGGTCTATGGCTACACCTTC
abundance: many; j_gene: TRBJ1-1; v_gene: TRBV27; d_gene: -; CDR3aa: CASRIKGSEAFF; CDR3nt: TGTGCCAGCAGAATTAAAGGATCTGAAGCTTTCTTT
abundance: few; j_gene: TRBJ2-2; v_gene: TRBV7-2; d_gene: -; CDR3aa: CASSTRLNTGELFF; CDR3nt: TGTGCCAGCAGCACTAGACTTAACACCGGGGAGCTGTTTTTT
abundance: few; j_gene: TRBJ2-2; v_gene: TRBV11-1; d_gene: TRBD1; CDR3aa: CASSLKGQGAGELFF; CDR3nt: TGTGCCAGCAGCTTAAAAGGACAGGGGGCCGGGGAGCTGTTTTTT
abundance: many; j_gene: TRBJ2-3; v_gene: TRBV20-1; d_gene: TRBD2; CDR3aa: CSASGGRGDTQYF; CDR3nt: TGCAGTGCTAGTGGCGGGAGAGGAGATACGCAGTATTTT
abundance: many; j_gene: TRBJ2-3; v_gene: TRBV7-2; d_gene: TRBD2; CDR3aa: CASSFILAGNTDTQYF; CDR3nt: TGTGCCAGCAGCTTTATCCTAGCGGGGAACACAGATACGCAGTATTTT
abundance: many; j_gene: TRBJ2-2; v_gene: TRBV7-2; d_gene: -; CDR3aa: CASSLSPAYTGELFF; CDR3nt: TGTGCCAGCAGCTTAAGTCCGGCGTACACCGGGGAGCTGTTTTTT
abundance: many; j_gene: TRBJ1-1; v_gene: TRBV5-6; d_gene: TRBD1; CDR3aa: CASRGTGRTEAFF; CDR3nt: TGTGCCAGCAGGGGGACAGGGAGGACTGAAGCTTTCTTT
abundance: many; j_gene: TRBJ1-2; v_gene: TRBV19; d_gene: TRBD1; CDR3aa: CASLGGYYGYTF; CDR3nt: TGTGCCAGTTTAGGGGGCTACTATGGCTACACCTTC
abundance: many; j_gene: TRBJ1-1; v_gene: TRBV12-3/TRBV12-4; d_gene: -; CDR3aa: CASRDKGLGKAFF; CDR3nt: TGTGCCAGCAGAGACAAGGGTTTGGGGAAAGCTTTCTTT
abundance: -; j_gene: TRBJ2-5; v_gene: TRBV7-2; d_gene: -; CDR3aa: CASSPGSIGRVETQYF; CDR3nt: TGTGCCAGCAGCCCCGGGAGTATCGGGAGAGTGGAGACCCAGTACTTC
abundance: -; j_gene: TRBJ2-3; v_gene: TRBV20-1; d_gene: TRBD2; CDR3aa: CSAHTGGGTDTQYF; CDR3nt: TGCAGTGCTCACACTGGGGGGGGCACAGATACGCAGTATTTT
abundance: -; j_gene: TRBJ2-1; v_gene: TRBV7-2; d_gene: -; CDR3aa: CASSSRVTYNEQFF; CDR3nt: TGTGCCAGCAGCTCCAGAGTTACCTACAATGAGCAGTTCTTC
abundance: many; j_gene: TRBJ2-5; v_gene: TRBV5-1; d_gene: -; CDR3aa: CASSPRIQETQYF; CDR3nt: TGCGCCAGCAGCCCGCGGATACAAGAGACCCAGTACTTC
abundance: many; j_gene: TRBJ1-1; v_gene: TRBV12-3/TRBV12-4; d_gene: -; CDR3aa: CASSRAPLNTEAFF; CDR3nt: TGTGCCAGCAGCAGGGCCCCTCTGAACACTGAAGCTTTCTTT
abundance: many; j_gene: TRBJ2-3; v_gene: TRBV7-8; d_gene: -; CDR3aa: CASSLFWGPTDTQYF; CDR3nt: TGTGCCAGCAGCTTATTCTGGGGCCCCACAGATACGCAGTATTTT
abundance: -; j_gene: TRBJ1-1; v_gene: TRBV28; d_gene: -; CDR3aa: CASSLSRGGRGNTEAFF; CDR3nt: TGTGCCAGCAGTTTAAGCCGGGGGGGACGAGGGAACACTGAAGCTTTCTTT
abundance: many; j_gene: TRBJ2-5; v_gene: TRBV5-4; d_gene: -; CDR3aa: CASSRTGGAGSHETQYF; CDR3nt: TGTGCCAGCAGCCGTACTGGGGGGGCAGGTTCCCATGAGACCCAGTACTTC
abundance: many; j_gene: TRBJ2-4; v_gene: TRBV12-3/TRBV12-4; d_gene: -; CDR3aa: CASSVAKNIQYF; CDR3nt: TGTGCCAGCAGCGTAGCCAAAAACATTCAGTACTTC
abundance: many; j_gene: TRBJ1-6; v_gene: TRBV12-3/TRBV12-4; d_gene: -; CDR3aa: CASSLAGNLSPLHF; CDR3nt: TGTGCCAGCAGTTTGGCGGGGAATCTCTCACCCCTCCACTTT
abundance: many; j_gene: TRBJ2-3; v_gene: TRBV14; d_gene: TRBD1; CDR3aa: CASSQVGQGNTDTQYF; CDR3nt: TGTGCCAGCAGCCAAGTTGGACAGGGGAACACAGATACGCAGTATTTT
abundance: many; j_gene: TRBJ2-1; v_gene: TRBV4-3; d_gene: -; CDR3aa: CASARTADYNEQFF; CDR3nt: TGCGCCAGCGCTCGGACGGCGGACTACAATGAGCAGTTCTTC
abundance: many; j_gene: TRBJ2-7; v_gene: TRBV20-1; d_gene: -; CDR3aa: CSARVFEIYEQYF; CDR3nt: TGCAGTGCTAGAGTATTTGAAATCTACGAGCAGTACTTC
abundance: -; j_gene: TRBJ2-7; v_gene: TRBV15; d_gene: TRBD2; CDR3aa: CATSRDRGAGPYEQYF; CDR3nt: TGTGCCACCAGCAGAGACCGGGGAGCGGGACCCTACGAGCAGTACTTC
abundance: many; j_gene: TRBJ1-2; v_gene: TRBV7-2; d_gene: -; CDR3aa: CASSLVRPDYGYTF; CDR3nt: TGTGCCAGCAGCTTAGTACGGCCGGACTATGGCTACACCTTC
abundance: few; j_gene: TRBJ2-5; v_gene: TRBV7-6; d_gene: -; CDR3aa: CASSLAGSGAQETQYF; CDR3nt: TGTGCCAGCAGCTTAGCAGGGTCAGGGGCTCAAGAGACCCAGTACTTC
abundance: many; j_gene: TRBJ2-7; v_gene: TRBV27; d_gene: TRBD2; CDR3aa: CASSHSGGIYEQYF; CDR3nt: TGTGCCAGCAGTCACAGCGGGGGGATCTACGAGCAGTACTTC
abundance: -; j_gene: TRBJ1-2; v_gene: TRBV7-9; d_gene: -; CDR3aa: CASSSSQGYGYTF; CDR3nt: TGTGCCAGCAGCTCCTCACAGGGTTATGGCTACACCTTC
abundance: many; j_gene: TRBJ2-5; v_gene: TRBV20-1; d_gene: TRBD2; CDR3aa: CSASPRGTTKETQYF; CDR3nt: TGCAGTGCTAGCCCTCGGGGGACTACGAAAGAGACCCAGTACTTC
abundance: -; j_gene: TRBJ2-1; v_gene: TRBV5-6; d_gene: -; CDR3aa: CASSWSREQFF; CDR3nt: TGTGCCAGCAGCTGGAGTAGAGAGCAGTTCTTC
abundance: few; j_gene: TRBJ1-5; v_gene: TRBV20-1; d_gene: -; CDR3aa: CSARDPQGGQPQHF; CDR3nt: TGCAGTGCTAGAGATCCCCAGGGTGGGCAGCCCCAGCATTTT
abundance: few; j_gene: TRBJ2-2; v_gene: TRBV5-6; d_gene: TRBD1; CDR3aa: CASSSLEDRDNTGELFF; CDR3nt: TGTGCCAGCAGCTCATTGGAGGACAGGGACAACACCGGGGAGCTGTTTTTT
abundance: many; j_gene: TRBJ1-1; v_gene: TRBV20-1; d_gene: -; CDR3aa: CSARDSKEVGGEAFF; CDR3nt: TGCAGTGCTAGAGATAGTAAGGAAGTGGGCGGTGAAGCTTTCTTT